A single sample gave rise to the 16 T cell receptor beta chains below, sequenced in a study of Graves' ophthalmopathy and Graves' hyperthyroidism. Beta-chain TCR CDR3 regions were amplified from RNA transcripts. The library came from an HTBI-primed first-round RT-PCR and a second-round multiplex PCR. TCRdb recomputed calls from the multiplex PCR reads with MiXCR, one row per CDR3 protein. Among hundreds of thousands of distinct CDR3 sequences listed, around 15% were seen once. The sample consisted of blood. The receptors derive from a woman in her 30s with Graves' ophthalmopathy.

This clonotype appeared many times. The V gene is TRBV28, the J gene TRBJ1-1; D remains unclear. The V end lost 2 bases, the J end lost 0 bases, and 7 bases lay between the germline ends. This CDR3 comprises 14 residues. The V gene's germline CDR1 is MDHEN and CDR2 SYDVKM. CDR3 protein: CASSLRDMNTEAFF. The DNA of the CDR3 is TGTGCCAGCAGTTTAAGGGATATGAACACTGAAGCTTTCTTT.

This clonotype was counted at least ten times. This chain uses TRBV27 with TRBJ1-2; D not certain. There are 15 residues in the CDR3. In germline, CDR1 is MNHEY, CDR2 SMNVEV (reference sequence). V lost 0 bases, J lost 4 bases, and 12 bases lay in between. The CDR3: CASSLSAGLRYGYTF. The CDR3 bases are TGTGCCAGCAGTTTATCTGCTGGGCTCCGCTATGGCTACACCTTC.

On this clonotype: At one end, the junction sequence differs from germline, possibly due to a read error. V and J are TRBV4-1 and TRBJ1-5, with D perhaps matching TRBD1 (5 bases). The CDR3 has 17 amino acids. Germline V lookup: CDR1 MGHRA, CDR2 YSYEKL. The CDR3 nucleotides are TGCGCCAGCCAGAAATACCACCGGGGGGGTGAAAATCGGCCCCAGCATTTT. This codes for CASQKYHRGGENRPQHF.

A few counts support this clonotype. J is TRBJ1-2 and V is TRBV9; D is unresolved. CDR3 length: 15 amino acids. Trimming cost V 7 bases and J 0 bases, with 16 bases left between them. In germline, CDR1 is SGDLS, CDR2 YYNGEE. The CDR3 here is CASHSASEPNYGYTF. CDR3 coding DNA: TGTGCCAGCCACTCAGCGTCAGAACCTAACTATGGCTACACCTTC.

This clonotype was observed a handful of times. The CDR3 loop reads CASSLASGRATEAFF. In nucleotides, the CDR3 is TGTGCCAGCAGCTTAGCCTCAGGGAGGGCCACTGAAGCTTTCTTT. The V call is TRBV11-2, the J call TRBJ1-1, with a weak D call TRBD1 (5 bases). Germline loops: CDR1 SGHAT, CDR2 FQNNGV. Trimming shortened V by 1 base and J by 4 bases, and 13 bases separated the two germline ends. CDR3 length equals 15 residues.

About this clonotype itself: One end of the junction varies from germline; a read error may be responsible. This chain joins TRBV6-5 and TRBJ1-1; TRBD1 might be the D (5 bases). Germline V gene lookup returns CDR1 MNHEY and CDR2 SVGAGI. The CDR3 consists of 14 residues. CDR3 residues: CASSYWGGREGACF. As DNA, the CDR3 is TGTGCCAGCAGTTACTGGGGGGGACGGGAGGGAGCTTGCTTT.

This chain connects TRBV18 to TRBJ1-2; TRBD1 matches at 12 bases. CDR3 length equals 15 residues. Per the germline V gene, CDR1 is KGHSH and CDR2 is LQKENI. Trimming cost V 0 bases and J 10 bases; bases outside gene matches: 6. The CDR3 sequence is CASSPPMGQGALYTF. The CDR3 coding sequence is TGTGCCAGCTCACCACCGATGGGACAGGGGGCCCTCTACACCTTC.

As for this clonotype: This may come from a read error, since a much larger clone is one base off. The V call is TRBV20-1, the J call TRBJ1-2, with unresolved D. CDR3 length: 12 residues. Germline assignment: CDR1 DFQATT and CDR2 SNEGSKA (reference sequence). For the CDR3, the DNA is TGCGGTGCTAGGTGGTTACGGAAAGGCTACACCTTC. Translating gives CGARWLRKGYTF.

In this sample, this clonotype turned up many times. V and J are TRBV11-2 and TRBJ1-5; the D gene is possibly TRBD1 (6 bases). V was clipped by 5 bases and J by 0 bases, with 14 bases between them. The CDR3 contains 16 residues. Germline V CDR1 and CDR2: SGHAT, FQNNGV. CDR3 amino acids: CASSPGTSYSNQPQHF. In DNA form, the CDR3 reads TGTGCCAGCAGCCCGGGGACAAGCTATAGCAATCAGCCCCAGCATTTT.

This clonotype was detected ten times or more. The gene calls are TRBV5-5 and TRBJ2-7; 12 bases match TRBD2. V lost 4 bases and J lost 3; bases outside the gene matches: 5. The length of the CDR3 is 15 residues. Germline CDR1 and CDR2: SGHKS and YYEKEE (reference sequence). The CDR3 here is CASSITSGRSYEQYF. Here the CDR3 DNA reads TGTGCCAGCAGCATTACTAGCGGGAGGAGCTACGAGCAGTACTTC.

There are many counts of this clonotype. This chain uses TRBV12-5 with TRBJ2-2; tentative D call: TRBD1 (6 bases). The CDR3 has 16 amino acids. The germline gives CDR1 LGHNT, CDR2 FRNRAP. The germline V and J ends were trimmed by 0 bases and 4 bases, with 12 bases remaining between them. The CDR3 sequence is CASGLVTGTATGELFF. In nucleotides, the CDR3 is TGTGCTAGTGGTTTGGTTACAGGGACGGCCACCGGGGAGCTGTTTTTT.

This clonotype showed up many times. This chain uses TRBV6-1 with TRBJ1-1; tentatively, D is TRBD1 (6 bases). Trimming cost V 6 bases and J 0 bases, with 17 bases left between them. The CDR3 sequence is 16 residues long. The germline CDR1 and CDR2 sequences are MNHNS and SASEGT. This chain's CDR3 is CASRPFGGSMNTEAFF. The CDR3 DNA sequence: TGTGCCAGCAGACCATTCGGGGGCAGTATGAACACTGAAGCTTTCTTT.

This clonotype was picked up many times. The genes are TRBV30 and TRBJ1-6; D is undetermined. V lost 4 bases, J lost 8 bases, and 12 bases lay in between. The CDR3 loop spans 13 amino acids. Germline assignment: CDR1 GTSNPN and CDR2 SVGIG (reference sequence). The CDR3 region has the DNA TGTGCCTGGACTGGACTGATCGATTCACCCCTCCACTTT. Its protein is CAWTGLIDSPLHF.

Here the CDR3 DNA reads TGTGCCAGCAGTGTAGACGTACTCGCGAACACCGGGGAGCTGTTTTTT. Residues: CASSVDVLANTGELFF. The chain employs TRBV2 and TRBJ2-2; the D is unclear. The CDR3 runs 16 residues. V was cut by 4 bases and J by 0 bases, with 12 bases left in between. Germline V gene sequence: CDR1 SNHLY, CDR2 FYNNEI.

In the case of this clonotype: A read error may produce the germline difference seen at one junction end. The chain is built from TRBV6-1 and TRBJ2-4; D tentatively reads TRBD1 or TRBD2 (5 bases each). CDR3 length: 11 amino acids. The germline gives CDR1 MNHNS, CDR2 SASEGT. The CDR3 DNA reads TGTGCCATCAGTGACGGGACGTCAACTTACTTC. This encodes CAISDGTSTYF.

The chain has TRBV12-3 or TRBV12-4 and TRBJ2-7; D perhaps matches TRBD1 (6 bases). The V gene lost 6 bases and the J gene lost 4 bases, with 22 bases spanning the gap. The CDR3 contains 16 residues. CDR3 region: CASSHQQGYPRYEQYF. CDR3 nucleotides: TGTGCCAGCAGCCACCAACAGGGCTACCCAAGGTACGAGCAGTACTTC.